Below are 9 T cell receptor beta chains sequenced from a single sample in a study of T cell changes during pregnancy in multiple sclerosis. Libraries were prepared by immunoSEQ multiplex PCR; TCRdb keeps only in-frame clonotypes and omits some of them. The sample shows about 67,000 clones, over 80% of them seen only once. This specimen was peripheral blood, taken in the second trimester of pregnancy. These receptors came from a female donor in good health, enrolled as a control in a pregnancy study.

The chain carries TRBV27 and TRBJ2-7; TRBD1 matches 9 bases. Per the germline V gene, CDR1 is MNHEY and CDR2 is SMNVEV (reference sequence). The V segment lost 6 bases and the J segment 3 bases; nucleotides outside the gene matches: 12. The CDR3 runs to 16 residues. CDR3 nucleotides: TGTGCCAGCAGCTGGATACGGACAGGGGTGGTCTACGAGCAGTACTTC. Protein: CASSWIRTGVVYEQYF.

As DNA, the CDR3 is TGTGCCTGGAGGGGAAACCGAGGGTCTGGCTACAATGAGCAGTTCTTC. Translating gives CAWRGNRGSGYNEQFF. This chain connects TRBV30 to TRBJ2-1; perhaps TRBD2 as D (5 bases). V was clipped by 3 bases and J by 3 bases, with 18 bases between them. The CDR3 length is 16 residues. Germline lookup yields CDR1 GTSNPN and CDR2 SVGIG (reference sequence).

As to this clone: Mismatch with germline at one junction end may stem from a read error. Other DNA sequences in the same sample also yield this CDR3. The DNA of the CDR3 is TGTGCCTGGGCTGGGACTTCCAACACCGGGGAACTGTTTTTT. This sequence encodes CAWAGTSNTGELFF. This chain connects TRBV30 to TRBJ2-2, with TRBD2 as a possible D gene (6 bases). The germline V gene has CDR1 GTSNPN and CDR2 SVGIG (reference sequence). The CDR3 consists of 14 residues. Combining the CDR3 with reference TRBV30 and TRBJ2-2 gives the whole variable domain SQTIHQWPATLVQPVGSPLSLECTVEGTSNPNLYWYRQAAGRGLQLLFYSVGIGQISSEVPQNLSASRPQDRQFILSSKKLLLSDSGFYLCAWAGTSNTGELFFGEGSRLTVL.

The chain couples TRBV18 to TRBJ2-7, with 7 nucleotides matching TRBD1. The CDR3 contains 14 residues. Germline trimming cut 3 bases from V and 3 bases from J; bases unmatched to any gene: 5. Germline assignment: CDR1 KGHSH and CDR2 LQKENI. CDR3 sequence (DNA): TGTGCCAGCTCACCCCCGGGACAGATCTACGAGCAGTACTTC. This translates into CASSPPGQIYEQYF.

The CDR3 sequence is CASSGQGISSYNEQFF. The CDR3 region has the DNA TGTGCCAGCAGCGGACAGGGGATCAGCTCCTACAATGAGCAGTTCTTC. V gene TRBV2 combines with J gene TRBJ2-1, with TRBD1 identical over 9 bases. Germline V gives CDR1 SNHLY, CDR2 FYNNEI. This CDR3 is built from 16 residues. V lost 6 bases, J lost 0 bases, and 6 bases stayed unmatched.

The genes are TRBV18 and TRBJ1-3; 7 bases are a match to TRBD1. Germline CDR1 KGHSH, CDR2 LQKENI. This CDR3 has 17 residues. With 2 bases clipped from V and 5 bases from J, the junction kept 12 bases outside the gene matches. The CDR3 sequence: CASSPSPGVTGRNTIYF. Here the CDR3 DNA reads TGTGCCAGCTCACCAAGTCCCGGGGTGACAGGGAGAAACACCATATATTTT.

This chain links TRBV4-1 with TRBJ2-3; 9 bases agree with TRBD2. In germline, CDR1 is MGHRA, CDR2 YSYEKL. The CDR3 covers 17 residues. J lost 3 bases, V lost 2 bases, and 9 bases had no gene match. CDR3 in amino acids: CASSQSWREGVTDTQYF. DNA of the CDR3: TGCGCCAGCAGCCAATCCTGGCGGGAGGGAGTTACAGATACGCAGTATTTT.

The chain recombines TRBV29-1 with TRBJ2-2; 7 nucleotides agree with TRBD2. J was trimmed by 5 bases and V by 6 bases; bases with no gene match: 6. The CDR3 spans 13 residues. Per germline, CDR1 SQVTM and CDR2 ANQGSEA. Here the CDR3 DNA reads TGCAGCGTCGCACACGGGGGGACCGGGGAGCTGTTTTTT. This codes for CSVAHGGTGELFF.

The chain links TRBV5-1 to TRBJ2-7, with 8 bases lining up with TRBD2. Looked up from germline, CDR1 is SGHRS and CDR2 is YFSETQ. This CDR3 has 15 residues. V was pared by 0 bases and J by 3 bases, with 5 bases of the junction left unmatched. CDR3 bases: TGCGCCAGCAGCTTGGTCCCGGGGGGGAACTACGAGCAGTACTTC. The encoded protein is CASSLVPGGNYEQYF.